The 20 T cell receptor beta chains below come from one sample, sequenced in a study of vaccination effects on CD4 cells after COVID-19. Antigens for these TCRs are unknown. Under the ViraFEST assay, PBMC were stimulated with viral peptide pools so that antigen-specific CD4+ T cells expanded. Sequencing was performed afterwards. The culture ran for roughly ten days before CD4+ T cells were isolated. People in the vaccine group had not been infected with SARS-CoV-2 before, and their nucleocapsid antibodies were negative. The repertoire was sequenced with immunoSEQ multiplex PCR; TCRdb's copy has only in-frame clones and lacks some. Of fewer than 70,000 clones in the sample, over 70% were seen once. This sample comprised CD4+ T cells from PBMCs cultured with SARS-CoV-2 spike peptides, obtained before COVID-19 vaccination. These receptor sequences come from a human donor who received a COVID-19 vaccine.

The rearrangement links TRBV25-1 to TRBJ1-1; 9 bases line up with TRBD1. Trimming at V came to 3 bases and at J to 6 bases, leaving 8 bases not matched to a gene. The CDR3 sequence is 15 residues long. CDR1 and CDR2 (germline): MGHDK, SYGVNS. CDR3 sequence (DNA): TGTGCCAGCAGTGAGGGGGGGACAGGGAGGCCTGAAGCTTTCTTT. Encoded protein: CASSEGGTGRPEAFF.

The V and J genes are TRBV7-2 and TRBJ1-1, with TRBD1 as a possible D gene (6 bases). Between the trimmed V and J ends, which lost 6 bases and 0 bases, there was a span of 11 bases. CDR1 is SGHTA, CDR2 FQGNSA, per germline. This CDR3 is built from 14 residues. The DNA of the CDR3 is TGTGCCAGCAGAACGGGACAAATGAACACTGAAGCTTTCTTT. It codes for CASRTGQMNTEAFF.

The V gene is TRBV5-1, the J gene TRBJ2-1; 9 nucleotides match TRBD1. The V and J ends lost 4 bases and 6 bases, in that order; junction bases with no gene match: 8. Per germline, CDR1 SGHRS and CDR2 YFSETQ. This CDR3 is built from 15 residues. Here the CDR3 DNA reads TGCGCCAGCAGCGGCCGGGACAGGGAATCCAATGAGCAGTTCTTC. As protein: CASSGRDRESNEQFF.

Ten or more counts support this clone. This rearrangement joins TRBV12-3 or TRBV12-4 to TRBJ1-1; no firm D call. CDR3 length equals 11 residues. Trimming left V 2 bases short and J 6 bases short, with 4 bases between. The CDR3: CASSLFAEAFF. In DNA, the CDR3 is TGTGCCAGCAGTTTATTCGCTGAAGCTTTCTTT.

The chain combines TRBV14 with TRBJ1-1; a weak D match, TRBD1 (6 bases). The CDR3 has 15 residues. The germline gives CDR1 SGHDN, CDR2 FVKESK. The V end was cut by 4 bases, the J end by 5 bases, with 17 bases between. DNA for the CDR3: TGTGCCAGCAGCCCCCCGGGCAGGGGAGATACTGAAGCTTTCTTT. Amino acid sequence: CASSPPGRGDTEAFF.

This clone appeared once. The chain is built from TRBV29-1 and TRBJ2-2; TRBD2 aligns across 7 bases. The germline V gene encodes CDR1 SQVTM and CDR2 ANQGSEA. The CDR3 length is 12 residues. CDR3 amino acids: CGGGLGGGELFF. CDR3 DNA sequence: TGCGGCGGGGGACTGGGGGGCGGGGAGCTGTTTTTT.

Here the CDR3 reads CASGPTVSSYNEQFF. As DNA, the CDR3 is TGTGCCAGCGGTCCGACCGTGAGCTCCTACAATGAGCAGTTCTTC. This chain joins TRBV6-6 and TRBJ2-1; D gene uncertain. Between the trimmed V and J ends, which lost 8 bases and 0 bases, there was a span of 14 bases. Per germline, CDR1 MNHNY and CDR2 SVGAGI (reference sequence). The CDR3 covers 15 residues.

The gene calls are TRBV5-1 and TRBJ2-1; 7 bases are a match to TRBD1. Germline V gene lookup returns CDR1 SGHRS and CDR2 YFSETQ. V shed 4 bases, J shed 4 bases, and the junction held 8 bases outside the gene matches. The CDR3 length is 15 residues. CDR3 DNA sequence: TGCGCCAGCAGCAGACAGGGCGATAATTACAATGAGCAGTTCTTC. Translated, it gives CASSRQGDNYNEQFF.

This chain links TRBV28 with TRBJ1-1; D might be TRBD1 (5 bases). V lost 5 bases, J lost 2 bases, and 12 bases lay in between. Per germline, CDR1 MDHEN and CDR2 SYDVKM. The CDR3 is 14 amino acids. The CDR3 here is CASSTTGVNTEAFF. The DNA of the CDR3 is TGTGCCAGCAGTACCACAGGAGTAAACACTGAAGCTTTCTTT.

The chain has TRBV7-9 and TRBJ1-5; D might be TRBD1 (6 bases). CDR1 is SEHNR and CDR2 is FQNEAQ in the germline V gene (reference sequence). V was pared by 5 bases and J by 6 bases, with 14 bases between. The CDR3 is made up of 14 amino acids. This CDR3 reads CASSIGGGIQPQHF. The CDR3, as DNA: TGTGCCAGCAGCATAGGAGGGGGTATTCAGCCCCAGCATTTT.

This clone was detected a few times. The chain links TRBV5-4 to TRBJ1-2; TRBD1 aligns across 7 bases. This CDR3 region has 14 residues. CDR1 and CDR2 from the germline V gene are SGHNT and YYREEE (reference sequence). Trimming at V came to 4 bases and at J to 6 bases, leaving 9 bases not matched to a gene. In nucleotides, the CDR3 is TGTGCCAGCAGCCGACAGGGAGTTGGGGATGGCTACACCTTC. Translating it yields CASSRQGVGDGYTF.

V is TRBV24-1 and J is TRBJ2-5; D uncertain. Deletions cut 3 bases from V and 0 bases from J, with 10 bases between. This CDR3 region has 15 residues. Germline V gene data show CDR1 as KGHDR and CDR2 as SFDVKD. The CDR3: CATSDPGYYQETQYF. For the CDR3, the DNA is TGTGCCACCAGTGATCCGGGTTACTACCAAGAGACCCAGTACTTC.

This clone was recorded only once. The chain recombines TRBV5-1 with TRBJ2-3; D unclear. V lost 0 bases, J lost 3 bases, and 11 bases lay in between. The length of the CDR3 is 15 residues. Germline V CDR1 and CDR2: SGHRS, YFSETQ. The CDR3 spells CASSLEVAGTDTQYF. The CDR3 DNA sequence: TGCGCCAGCAGCTTGGAGGTGGCTGGTACAGATACGCAGTATTTT. The full variable domain, in which reference TRBV5-1 and TRBJ2-3 provide the parts outside the CDR3, is KAGVTQTPRYLIKTRGQQVTLSCSPISGHRSVSWYQQTPGQGLQFLFEYFSETQRNKGNFPGRFSGRQFSNSRSEMNVSTLELGDSALYLCASSLEVAGTDTQYFGPGTRLTVL.

The chain is built from TRBV19 and TRBJ1-1; D ambiguous. The CDR3 consists of 16 residues. CDR1 is LNHDA and CDR2 is SQIVND in the germline V gene (reference sequence). Trimming removed 6 bases from V and 0 bases from J, with 17 bases in between. The CDR3 loop is CASSLMTGSMNTEAFF. DNA of the CDR3: TGTGCCAGTAGCCTCATGACGGGATCCATGAACACTGAAGCTTTCTTT.

The chain carries TRBV7-3 and TRBJ2-5; unclear D gene. Trimming pared 4 bases from V and 6 bases from J, leaving 6 bases between. Germline assignment: CDR1 SGHTA and CDR2 FQGTGA. The CDR3 runs to 11 residues. CDR3 coding DNA: TGTGCCAGCAGCTCCATGAAGACCCAGTACTTC. This translates into CASSSMKTQYF.

The sample holds a few counts of this clone. The chain uses TRBV10-1 and TRBJ1-1, with a weak D call TRBD1 (6 bases). The CDR3 is 17 amino acids. V dropped 2 bases and J dropped 11 bases, with 27 bases sitting between them. Germline V gene data show CDR1 as WNHNN and CDR2 as SYGVQD (reference sequence). The CDR3: CASSEKNRVLGPFGAFF. In DNA form, the CDR3 reads TGCGCCAGCAGTGAGAAAAACAGGGTTTTGGGCCCGTTCGGGGCTTTCTTT.

This chain uses TRBV7-9 with TRBJ1-2; 9 positions agree with TRBD1. This CDR3 has 18 residues. Germline V gives CDR1 SEHNR, CDR2 FQNEAQ (reference sequence). V gave up 5 bases and J gave up 5 bases; unmatched junction bases: 18. Here the CDR3 reads CASSQTGGDVLGLYGYTF. The CDR3 DNA sequence: TGTGCCAGCAGCCAAACAGGGGGCGACGTTCTAGGTCTTTATGGCTACACCTTC.

The chain employs TRBV27 and TRBJ2-5; a possible D gene is TRBD1 (5 bases). Germline-derived CDR1 and CDR2 are MNHEY and SMNVEV (reference sequence). Trimming took 3 bases from V and 1 from J, leaving 12 bases between them. The CDR3 is 15 amino acids. The CDR3 nucleotides read TGTGCCAGCAGTTTCCAGGGCAGGTCCCAAGAGACCCAGTACTTC. It specifies CASSFQGRSQETQYF.

V gene TRBV3-1 (or the pseudogene TRBV3-2) combines with J gene TRBJ1-6; possible D gene TRBD1, 5 bases. The CDR3 sequence is 13 residues long. The germline V gene has CDR1 LGHDT and CDR2 YNNKEL (reference sequence). V lost 5 bases, J lost 9 bases, and 11 bases lay in between. The chain's CDR3 is CASSTRTRSPLHF. The CDR3 DNA sequence: TGTGCCAGCAGCACACGGACACGTTCACCCCTCCACTTT.

The chain has TRBV10-3 and TRBJ1-2, with a tentative D call TRBD1 (5 bases). CDR3 length: 12 residues. V lost 6 bases to trimming and J lost 7 bases, with 12 bases between them. Germline V gene lookup returns CDR1 ENHRY and CDR2 SYGVKD. The CDR3 spells CAISAGTGGYTF. The CDR3 nucleotides read TGTGCCATCAGCGCAGGGACTGGTGGCTACACCTTC.